A selection of T cell receptor beta chains follows, all from one sample in a study of T cell changes during pregnancy in multiple sclerosis. Generated by immunoSEQ multiplex PCR, the TCRdb table keeps only in-frame clones and is missing some. The sample has some 60,000 clones; more than 85% are singletons. Sequencing was performed on CD4+ T cells from peripheral blood mononuclear cells, taken in the third trimester of pregnancy. The source is a female donor with multiple sclerosis, enrolled in a pregnancy study. The CDR3 runs from the conserved cysteine through the conserved F or W. A D gene is named only where the DNA matches it firmly. Only some rows state a clone size, as once, few, many or a class for expanded clones.

V gene	J gene	D gene	clone size	CDR3 DNA	CDR3 protein
TRBV30	TRBJ2-3	-	-	TGTGCCTGGAGTGTGACAGCAGATACGCAGTATTTT	CAWSVTADTQYF
TRBV11-2	TRBJ2-2	-	-	TGTGCCAGCAGCTTAGCCTTTCGCACCGGGGAGCTGTTTTTT	CASSLAFRTGELFF
TRBV7-9	TRBJ2-3	TRBD2	once	TGTGCCAGCAGCTCTAGCGGGGGTCAAGTTGATACGCAGTATTTT	CASSSSGGQVDTQYF
TRBV5-1	TRBJ2-1	-	few	TGCGCCAGCAGCCCCGGGGCGGCGGGGCGCGATGAGCAGTTCTTC	CASSPGAAGRDEQFF
TRBV9	TRBJ2-7	-	-	TGTGCCAGCAGCGAGGCAACTAGCACCGAGCAGTACTTC	CASSEATSTEQYF
TRBV5-6	TRBJ2-7	TRBD2	-	TGTGCCAGCAGCTCGAGTACTAGCGGGAGTATCCCCTACGAGCAGTACTTC	CASSSSTSGSIPYEQYF
TRBV5-1	TRBJ2-6	-	once	TGCGCCAGCAGCCTACCCCGGGATCCTGGGGCCAACGTCCTGACTTTC	CASSLPRDPGANVLTF
TRBV18	TRBJ2-6	-	-	TGTGCCAGCTCACAATCGGGGGTATTATTTTCTGGGGCCAACGTCCTGACTTTC	CASSQSGVLFSGANVLTF
TRBV4-3	TRBJ2-4	TRBD1	-	TGCGCCAGCAGCCAAGGAGTACCCGGGACAGGCAGAGCCAAAAACATTCAGTACTTC	CASSQGVPGTGRAKNIQYF
TRBV10-3	TRBJ1-1	-	-	TGTGCCATCACCGCGGGGGGAGGGACTGAAGCTTTCTTT	CAITAGGGTEAFF
TRBV7-6	TRBJ2-2	TRBD1	-	TGTGCCAGCAGCACGGGACAGGAGGAGCGGGAGCTGTTTTTT	CASSTGQEERELFF
TRBV10-3	TRBJ1-1	TRBD1	once	TGTGCCATCAGTAGGGGGGGACAGGGGGTTACTGAAGCTTTCTTT	CAISRGGQGVTEAFF
TRBV20-1	TRBJ1-1	-	-	TGCAGTGCTCCGCAGGGTACTGAAGCTTTCTTT	CSAPQGTEAFF
TRBV10-3	TRBJ1-2	-	-	TGTGCCATCAGTGAGCCCGGGATGAACTATGGCTACACCTTC	CAISEPGMNYGYTF
TRBV15	TRBJ2-1	-	-	TGTGCCACCAGCAGAGAACACAGGGCCCCCTACAATGAGCAGTTCTTC	CATSREHRAPYNEQFF
TRBV30	TRBJ1-2	-	-	TGTGCCTGGAGTGTACAGTTGGTGGGAGACTATGGCTACACCTTC	CAWSVQLVGDYGYTF
TRBV5-6	TRBJ2-1	-	-	TGTGCCAGCAGCCCGTATTTTAGCAATGAGCAGTTCTTC	CASSPYFSNEQFF
TRBV11-3	TRBJ2-1	TRBD2	-	TGTGCCAGCAGCTTAGATTTCCTAGCGGGAGGGCGCAATGAGCAGTTCTTC	CASSLDFLAGGRNEQFF
TRBV15	TRBJ1-3	-	few	TGTGCCACCAGCATAGACAGCTCTGGAAACACCATATATTTT	CATSIDSSGNTIYF
TRBV9	TRBJ2-7	TRBD2	-	TGTGCCAGCAGCGTAGGCCTAGCGGGAGTCCCGTACGAGCAGTACTTC	CASSVGLAGVPYEQYF
TRBV4-3	TRBJ2-3	TRBD1	-	TGCGCCAGCAGATCCCACAGGGGGAAAGCCACAGATACGCAGTATTTT	CASRSHRGKATDTQYF
TRBV30	TRBJ2-5	TRBD2	-	TGTGCCTGGAATAGCGGGCAAGAGACCCAGTACTTC	CAWNSGQETQYF
TRBV12-5	TRBJ2-2	-	-	TGTGCTAGTGGTTTGGTACAAGTCGGGACAAACACCGGGGAGCTGTTTTTT	CASGLVQVGTNTGELFF
TRBV7-2	TRBJ1-2	TRBD1	-	TGTGCCAGCAGACCGACAGGGGGTGACTATGGCTACACCTTC	CASRPTGGDYGYTF
TRBV10-1	TRBJ1-4	-	-	TGCGCCAGCAGTTCAGGGGAGAGTAATGAAAAACTGTTTTTT	CASSSGESNEKLFF
TRBV29-1	TRBJ2-7	-	-	TGCAGCGTAACGACAGCCTACGAGCAGTACTTC	CSVTTAYEQYF
TRBV7-2	TRBJ1-2	-	-	TGTGCCAGCAGTCCTAACAGGGATGGCTACACCTTC	CASSPNRDGYTF
TRBV2	TRBJ2-5	-	-	TGTGCCAGCTCTACCCGGGGGACCCAGTACTTC	CASSTRGTQYF
TRBV7-9	TRBJ2-5	-	-	TGTGCCAGCATCCCAAAGGGGGACGGTTGGCGTTTCCAAGAGACCCAGTACTTC	CASIPKGDGWRFQETQYF
TRBV5-1	TRBJ1-5	-	once	TGCGCCAGCAGCCCATGGGGGCCCGACGGCCATAGCAATCAGCCCCAGCATTTT	CASSPWGPDGHSNQPQHF
TRBV6-1	TRBJ1-1	-	-	TGTGCCAGCAGTGAAGCGCCCTATGAAGCTTTCTTT	CASSEAPYEAFF
TRBV4-2	TRBJ1-2	-	-	TGTGCCAGCAGTCTACAGGGAACCTATGGCTACACCTTC	CASSLQGTYGYTF
TRBV29-1	TRBJ1-1	-	-	TGCAGCGCCGGACGGGACTTGAACACTGAAGCTTTCTTT	CSAGRDLNTEAFF
TRBV6-4	TRBJ1-2	-	once	TGTGCCAGCAGCTCGCCGACAGAAGACTATGGCTACACCTTC	CASSSPTEDYGYTF
TRBV4-2	TRBJ2-2	TRBD1	-	TGTGCCAGCAGCCAAGGGACAGGGGAAAGCAGGGAGCTGTTTTTT	CASSQGTGESRELFF
TRBV27	TRBJ1-4	TRBD1	-	TGTGCCAGCAGCGACAGGGTGGCTGAAAAACTGTTTTTT	CASSDRVAEKLFF
TRBV6-5	TRBJ2-7	-	-	TGTGCCAGCAGTTACATGGGTCGCGGGTACTTC	CASSYMGRGYF
TRBV18	TRBJ2-1	-	-	TGTGCCAGCTCACTTAAGTCCCAGGGGGGTGAGCAGTTCTTC	CASSLKSQGGEQFF
TRBV7-9	TRBJ1-2	TRBD1	-	TGTGCCAGCAGCTTAGCGACAGGGGGCAATGGCTACACCTTC	CASSLATGGNGYTF
TRBV10-3	TRBJ2-7	TRBD2	once	TGTGCCATCAGTGATGAGGGCGGGGGGGCTTCCTACGAGCAGTACTTC	CAISDEGGGASYEQYF
TRBV7-2	TRBJ1-2	-	-	TGTGCCAGCAGCCCCGAGCAGGCCCTGTATGGCTACACCTTC	CASSPEQALYGYTF
TRBV6-5	TRBJ2-7	-	once	TGTGCCAGCACAGGGGCGATCTCCTACGAGCAGTACTTC	CASTGAISYEQYF
TRBV7-9	TRBJ2-5	TRBD1	-	TGTGCCAGCAGCAAGGACAGGACTGGGGTGGAGACCCAGTACTTC	CASSKDRTGVETQYF
TRBV7-9	TRBJ2-3	TRBD2	-	TGTGCCGAGGACGGGGGGGCAAGTCCAGATACGCAGTATTTT	CAEDGGASPDTQYF
TRBV9	TRBJ2-3	TRBD1	-	TGTGCCAGCAGCGTGACAGGGTACGATCGGCAGTATTTT	CASSVTGYDRQYF
TRBV7-6	TRBJ1-4	TRBD1	-	TGTGCCAGCAGCTTGAGCGGGACAGGGAGGGAAAAACTGTTTTTT	CASSLSGTGREKLFF
TRBV7-2	TRBJ2-4	-	-	TGTGCCAGCAGCTTATATCACAGGGTAGCAGTAGCCAAAAACATTCAGTACTTC	CASSLYHRVAVAKNIQYF
TRBV5-1	TRBJ2-7	TRBD2	-	TGCGCCAGCAGCCCCGGGACTAGCGGGAGTAAGGAGCAGTACTTC	CASSPGTSGSKEQYF
TRBV4-3	TRBJ2-2	-	once	TGCGCCAGCAGCCAAGGGCGGCGGTCTCGCGGCGGGGAGCTGTTTTTT	CASSQGRRSRGGELFF
TRBV7-3	TRBJ2-2	-	-	TGTGCCAGCAGCACCGAGGCGGTTACCGGGGAGCTGTTTTTT	CASSTEAVTGELFF
TRBV20-1	TRBJ2-5	-	-	TGCAGTGCTAGACAGCAAGAGACCCAGTACTTC	CSARQQETQYF
TRBV6-5	TRBJ1-6	-	-	TGTGCCAGCAGTTACTCACTACAGGGTGGGGATTCACCCCTCCACTTT	CASSYSLQGGDSPLHF